The 6 T cell receptor beta chains below come from one sample, sequenced in a study of Ad26.COV2.S vaccination and SARS-CoV-2 variants (dated by TCRdb to the early 2020s). The treatment or condition label, read with the paper, signifies: about 20 received Ad26.COV2.S at low or high dose, single or two shots; about 5 received placebo; per-sample allocation not given. Repertoires of vaccine and placebo recipients were sequenced from samples taken on day 63 after the first injection. Libraries came from the immunoSEQ multiplex PCR assay. TCRdb provides this immuneACCESS table in a form limited to in-frame rearrangements. Some clones are lacking; in checked studies, under half of them reflect an unresolved V gene, and why the rest are absent is not known. The sample table shows fewer than 500,000 clones, and 90% are seen once. The biggest ten clones account for about 4.5% of the sample. Sequences were derived from peripheral blood, sampled in a trial of Ad26.COV2.S vaccine versus placebo. These receptor sequences come from a person aged 18-60 years who received the Ad26.COV2.S COVID-19 vaccine or a placebo.

Only one count was recorded for this clone. This sequence joins TRBV7-3 and TRBJ2-3; D possibly corresponds to TRBD2 (6 bases). Germline V gene sequence: CDR1 SGHTA, CDR2 FQGTGA. This CDR3 has 14 residues. Trimming took 5 bases from V and 1 from J, leaving 10 bases between them. CDR3 sequence (DNA): TGTGCCAGCAGCCGTGGGACTCGCACAGATACGCAGTATTTT. Its translation is CASSRGTRTDTQYF.

The chain has TRBV2 and TRBJ1-5; 8 nucleotides match TRBD1. The CDR3 extends over 13 amino acids. Germline V gene data show CDR1 as SNHLY and CDR2 as FYNNEI. V dropped 2 bases and J dropped 12; count of bases not matched to a gene: 6. The CDR3 region has the DNA TGTGCCAGCAGTGAAAGTATGGGGACAGGCCAGCATTTT. Translation: CASSESMGTGQHF.

The chain couples TRBV4-2 to TRBJ1-4; D is uncertain. Trimming left V 0 bases short and J 4 bases short, with 6 bases between. This CDR3 comprises 14 residues. Per germline, CDR1 LGHNA and CDR2 YNFKEQ. CDR3 in DNA: TGTGCCAGCAGCCAAGAACCCATTAATGAAAAACTGTTTTTT. It is translated as CASSQEPINEKLFF.

The V call is TRBV14, the J call TRBJ2-5, with D tentatively TRBD1 (5 bases). The V end was cut by 0 bases, the J end by 2 bases, with 10 bases between. The CDR3 runs to 15 residues. Germline loops: CDR1 SGHDN, CDR2 FVKESK. CDR3 sequence reads: CASSQDRGLQETQYF. In DNA, the CDR3 is TGTGCCAGCAGCCAAGATAGGGGTCTGCAAGAGACCCAGTACTTC.

This chain joins TRBV10-2 and TRBJ2-2; D is possibly TRBD1 or TRBD2 (6 bases each). V gave up 7 bases and J gave up 5 bases, with 17 bases separating them. CDR3 length: 15 residues. Per germline, CDR1 WSHSY and CDR2 SAAADI. In nucleotides, the CDR3 is TGCGCCAGCATCGGGCTCCCGGGGGCTACCGGGGAGCTGTTTTTT. Translation gives CASIGLPGATGELFF.

This sequence joins TRBV28 and TRBJ2-7, with 9 bases that match TRBD1. Per the germline V gene, CDR1 is MDHEN and CDR2 is SYDVKM. V was clipped by 9 bases and J by 5 bases; unmatched bases: 11. The CDR3 is 14 amino acids. CDR3 sequence reads: CASEKGDRVHEQYF. CDR3 nucleotides: TGTGCCAGTGAAAAAGGGGACAGGGTCCACGAGCAGTACTTC.